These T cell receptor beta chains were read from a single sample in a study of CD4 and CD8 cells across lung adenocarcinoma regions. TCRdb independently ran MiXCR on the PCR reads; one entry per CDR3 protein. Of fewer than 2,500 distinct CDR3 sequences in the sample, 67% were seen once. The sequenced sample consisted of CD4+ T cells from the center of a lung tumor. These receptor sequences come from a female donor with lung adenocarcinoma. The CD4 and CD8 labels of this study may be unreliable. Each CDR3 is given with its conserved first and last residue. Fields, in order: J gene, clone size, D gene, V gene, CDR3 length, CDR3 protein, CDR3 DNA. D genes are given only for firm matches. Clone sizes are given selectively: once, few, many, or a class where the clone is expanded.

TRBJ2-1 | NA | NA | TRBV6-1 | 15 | CASRPGTESYNEQFF | TGTGCCAGCAGGCCCGGGACTGAGTCCTACAATGAGCAGTTCTTC
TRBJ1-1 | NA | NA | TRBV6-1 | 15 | CASSEGRGRNTEAFF | TGTGCCAGCAGTGAGGGAAGGGGGAGGAACACTGAAGCTTTCTTT
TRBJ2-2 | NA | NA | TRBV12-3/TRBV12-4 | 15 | CASSSYPGQNGELFF | TGTGCCAGCAGTTCCTATCCGGGACAAAACGGGGAGCTGTTTTTT
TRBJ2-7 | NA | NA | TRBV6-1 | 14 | CASSARQVGYEQYF | TGTGCCAGCAGCGCAAGACAGGTTGGCTACGAGCAGTACTTC
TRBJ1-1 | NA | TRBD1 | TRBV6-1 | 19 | CASRRDRGQGIEADTEAFF | TGTGCCAGCAGAAGAGACCGTGGACAGGGGATCGAGGCAGACACTGAAGCTTTCTTT
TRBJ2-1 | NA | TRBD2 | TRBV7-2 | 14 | CASSQTSGRYEQFF | TGTGCCAGCAGCCAGACTAGCGGGAGGTATGAGCAGTTCTTC
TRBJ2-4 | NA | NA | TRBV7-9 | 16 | CASSLGAGLAKNIQYF | TGTGCCAGCAGCTTAGGAGCAGGGCTAGCCAAAAACATTCAGTACTTC
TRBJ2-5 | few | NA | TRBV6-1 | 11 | CASSELETQYF | TGTGCCAGCAGTGAACTGGAGACCCAGTACTTC
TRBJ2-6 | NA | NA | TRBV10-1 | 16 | CASSEPPPKGANVLTF | TGCGCCAGCAGTGAGCCCCCACCAAAGGGGGCCAACGTCCTGACTTTC
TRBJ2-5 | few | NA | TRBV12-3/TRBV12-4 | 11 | CASSLTETQYF | TGTGCCAGCAGTTTAACGGAGACCCAGTACTTC
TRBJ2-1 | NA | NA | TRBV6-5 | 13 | CASSYSIWDEQFF | TGTGCCAGCAGTTACTCGATATGGGATGAGCAGTTCTTC
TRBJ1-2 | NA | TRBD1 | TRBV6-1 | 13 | CASRTTGINGYTF | TGTGCCAGCAGAACGACAGGGATAAATGGATACACCTTC
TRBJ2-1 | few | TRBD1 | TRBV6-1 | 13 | CASSENEWSGGIF | TGTGCCAGCAGTGAAAACGAGTGGTCAGGGGGCATCTTC
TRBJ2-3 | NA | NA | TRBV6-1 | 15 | CASSVGQQYTDTQYF | TGTGCCAGCAGTGTAGGTCAACAGTACACAGATACGCAGTATTTT
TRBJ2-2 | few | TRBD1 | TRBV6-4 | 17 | CARFGGTGAHRAGELFF | TGTGCCAGATTTGGAGGGACAGGGGCTCATCGTGCCGGGGAGCTGTTTTTT
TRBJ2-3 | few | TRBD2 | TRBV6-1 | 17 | CASSGGTSGRATDTQYF | TGTGCCAGCAGTGGGGGTACTAGCGGGAGGGCCACAGATACGCAGTATTTT
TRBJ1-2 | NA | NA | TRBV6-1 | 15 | CASSEAWRPNYGYTF | TGTGCCAGCAGTGAAGCGTGGAGACCTAACTATGGCTACACCTTC
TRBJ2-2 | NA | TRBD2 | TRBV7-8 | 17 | CASSARLPGGITGELFF | TGTGCCAGCAGCGCGAGACTACCGGGAGGCATCACCGGGGAGCTGTTTTTT
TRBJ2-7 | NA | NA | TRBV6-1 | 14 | CASSRRGLIHEQYF | TGTGCCAGCAGCCGCCGTGGGTTGATCCACGAGCAGTACTTC
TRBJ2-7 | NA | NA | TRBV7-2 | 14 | CASSFWGESYEQYF | TGTGCCAGCAGCTTCTGGGGTGAGTCCTACGAGCAGTACTTC
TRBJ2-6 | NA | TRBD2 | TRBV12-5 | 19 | CASGLVLWAGGNGANVLTF | TGTGCTAGTGGTTTGGTACTCTGGGCGGGAGGGAATGGGGCCAACGTCCTGACTTTC
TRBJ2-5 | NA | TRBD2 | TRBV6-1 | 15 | CASRTGLAGQETQYF | TGTGCCAGCAGGACGGGACTAGCAGGCCAAGAGACCCAGTACTTC
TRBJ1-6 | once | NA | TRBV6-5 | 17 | CASSYSFLRGNNSPLHF | TGTGCCAGCAGTTACTCTTTTTTGCGGGGCAATAATTCACCCCTCCACTTT
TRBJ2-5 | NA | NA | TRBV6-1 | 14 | CASSALPEQETQYF | TGTGCCAGCAGTGCCCTGCCAGAACAAGAGACCCAGTACTTC
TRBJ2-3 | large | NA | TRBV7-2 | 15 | CASSILAAFTDTQYF | TGTGCCAGCAGCATTCTAGCAGCATTCACAGATACGCAGTATTTT